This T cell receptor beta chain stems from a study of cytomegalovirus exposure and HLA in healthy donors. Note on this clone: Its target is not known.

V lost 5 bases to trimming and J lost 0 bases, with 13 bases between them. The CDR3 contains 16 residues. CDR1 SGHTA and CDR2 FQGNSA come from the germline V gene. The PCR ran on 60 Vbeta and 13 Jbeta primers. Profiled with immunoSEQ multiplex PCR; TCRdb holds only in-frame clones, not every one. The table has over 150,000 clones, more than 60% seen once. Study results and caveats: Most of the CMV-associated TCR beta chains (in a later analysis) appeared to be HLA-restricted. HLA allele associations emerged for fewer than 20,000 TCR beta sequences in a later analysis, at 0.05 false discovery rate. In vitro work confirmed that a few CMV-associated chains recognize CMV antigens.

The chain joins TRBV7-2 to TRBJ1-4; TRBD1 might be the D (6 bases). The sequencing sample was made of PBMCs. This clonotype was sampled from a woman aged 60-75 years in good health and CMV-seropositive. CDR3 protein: CASSQRQAATNEKLFF. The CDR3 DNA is TGTGCCAGCAGCCAAAGACAGGCTGCAACTAATGAAAAACTGTTTTTT.